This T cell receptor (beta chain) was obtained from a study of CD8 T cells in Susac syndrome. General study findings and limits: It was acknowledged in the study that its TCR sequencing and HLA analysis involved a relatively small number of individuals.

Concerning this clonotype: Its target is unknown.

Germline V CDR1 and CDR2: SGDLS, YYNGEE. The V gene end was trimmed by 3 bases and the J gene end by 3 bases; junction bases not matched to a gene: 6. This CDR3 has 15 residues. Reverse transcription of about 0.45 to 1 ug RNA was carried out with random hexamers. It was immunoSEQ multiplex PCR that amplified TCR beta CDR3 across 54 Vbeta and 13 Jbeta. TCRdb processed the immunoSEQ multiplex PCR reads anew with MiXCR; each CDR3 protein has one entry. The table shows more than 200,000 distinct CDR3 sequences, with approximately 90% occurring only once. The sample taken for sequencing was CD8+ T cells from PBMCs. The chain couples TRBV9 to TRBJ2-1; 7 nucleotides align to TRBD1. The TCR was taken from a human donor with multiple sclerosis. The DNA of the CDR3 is TGTGCCAGCAGCGCAGGGGGAATTGGCTACAATGAGCAGTTCTTC. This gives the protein CASSAGGIGYNEQFF.